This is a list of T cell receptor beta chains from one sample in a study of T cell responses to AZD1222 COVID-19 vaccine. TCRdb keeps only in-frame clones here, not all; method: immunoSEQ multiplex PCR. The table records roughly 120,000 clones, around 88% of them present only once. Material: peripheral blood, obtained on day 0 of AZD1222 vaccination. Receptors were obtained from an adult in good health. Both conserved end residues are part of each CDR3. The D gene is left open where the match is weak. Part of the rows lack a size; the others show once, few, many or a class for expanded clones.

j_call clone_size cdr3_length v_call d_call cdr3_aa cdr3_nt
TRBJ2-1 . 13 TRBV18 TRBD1 CASSSRQGDEQFF TGTGCCAGCTCATCCCGACAGGGCGATGAGCAGTTCTTC
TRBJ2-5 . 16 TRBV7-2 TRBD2 CASSPRRAGGEETQYF TGTGCCAGCAGCCCCCGCCGGGCGGGGGGCGAAGAGACCCAGTACTTC
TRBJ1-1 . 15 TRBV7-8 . CASSTYRTMNTEAFF TGTGCCAGCAGCACCTACAGGACCATGAACACTGAAGCTTTCTTT
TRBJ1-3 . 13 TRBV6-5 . CASRTNSGNTIYF TGTGCCAGCAGAACCAACTCTGGGAACACCATATATTTT
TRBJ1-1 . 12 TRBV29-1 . CSVEDGRTEAFF TGCAGCGTGGAAGATGGGCGCACTGAAGCTTTCTTT
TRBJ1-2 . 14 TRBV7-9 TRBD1 CASSPRTGNYGYTF TGTGCCAGCAGCCCCCGGACAGGCAACTATGGCTACACCTTC
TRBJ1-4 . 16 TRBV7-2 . CASSLRVGSTNEKLFF TGTGCCAGCAGCTTACGTGTCGGATCAACTAATGAAAAACTGTTTTTT
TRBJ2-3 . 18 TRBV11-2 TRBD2 CASSLRLAGGHFGDTQYF TGTGCCAGCAGCTTAAGATTAGCGGGGGGGCATTTCGGAGATACGCAGTATTTT
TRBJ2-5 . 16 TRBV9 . CASSVGVGVPQETQYF TGTGCCAGCAGCGTAGGTGTAGGCGTCCCCCAAGAGACCCAGTACTTC
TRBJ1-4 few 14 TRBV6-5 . CASSYSRQAEKLFF TGTGCCAGCAGTTACTCTAGACAGGCTGAAAAACTGTTTTTT
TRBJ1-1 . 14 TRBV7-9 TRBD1 CASSQRQGGTEAFF TGTGCCAGCAGTCAAAGACAGGGAGGCACTGAAGCTTTCTTT
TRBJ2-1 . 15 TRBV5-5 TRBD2 CASSLSGGSYNEQFF TGTGCCAGCAGCTTGAGCGGGGGGTCGTACAATGAGCAGTTCTTC
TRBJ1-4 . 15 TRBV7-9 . CATPNTTATNEKLFF TGTGCCACCCCCAACACCACTGCAACTAATGAAAAACTGTTTTTT
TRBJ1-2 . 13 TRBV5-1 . CASSPGEDYGYTF TGCGCCAGCAGCCCAGGGGAGGACTATGGCTACACCTTC
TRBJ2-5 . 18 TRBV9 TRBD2 CASSVGAGAGGGQETQYF TGTGCCAGCAGCGTTGGGGCGGGAGCGGGGGGAGGCCAAGAGACCCAGTACTTC
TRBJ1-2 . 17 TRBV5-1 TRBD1 CASSLTGQGLINYGYTF TGCGCCAGCAGCTTGACGGGACAGGGGCTCATCAACTATGGCTACACCTTC
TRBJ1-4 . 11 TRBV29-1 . CSGQLNEKLFF TGCAGCGGACAGCTTAATGAAAAACTGTTTTTT
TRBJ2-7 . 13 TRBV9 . CASSVGTRYEQYF TGTGCCAGCAGCGTAGGGACCCGCTACGAGCAGTACTTC
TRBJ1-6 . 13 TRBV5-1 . CASRVDMASPLHF TGCGCCAGCAGGGTGGACATGGCTTCACCCCTCCACTTT
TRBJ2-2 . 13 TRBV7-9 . CAGEPLNTGELFF TGTGCAGGGGAGCCCCTTAACACCGGGGAGCTGTTTTTT
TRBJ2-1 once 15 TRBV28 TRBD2 CASRYRGLAGDEQFF TGTGCCAGCAGATACCGGGGACTAGCGGGGGATGAGCAGTTCTTC
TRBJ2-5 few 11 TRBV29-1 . CSVVEFETQYF TGCAGCGTTGTTGAGTTCGAGACCCAGTACTTC
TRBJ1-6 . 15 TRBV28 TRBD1 CASSLRDRDDSPLHF TGTGCCAGCAGTTTACGGGACAGGGATGATTCACCCCTCCACTTT
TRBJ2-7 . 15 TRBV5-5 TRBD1 CASSSGQGLQDEQYF TGTGCCAGCAGCTCGGGACAGGGGTTACAGGACGAGCAGTACTTC
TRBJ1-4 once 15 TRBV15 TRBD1 CATSAGIGQGEKLFF TGTGCCACCAGCGCAGGAATCGGACAGGGGGAAAAACTGTTTTTT
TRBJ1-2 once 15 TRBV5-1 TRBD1 CASSTGQLENYGYTF TGCGCCAGCAGCACGGGACAGCTGGAAAACTATGGCTACACCTTC
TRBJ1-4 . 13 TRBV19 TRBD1 CASNSRGGEKLFF TGTGCCAGCAACTCCAGGGGGGGTGAAAAACTGTTTTTT
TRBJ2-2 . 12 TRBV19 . CASGQNTGELFF TGTGCCAGCGGACAGAACACCGGGGAGCTGTTTTTT
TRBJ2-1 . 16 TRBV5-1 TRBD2 CASSDGGGPSYNEQFF TGCGCCAGCAGCGACGGCGGGGGGCCGTCCTACAATGAGCAGTTCTTC
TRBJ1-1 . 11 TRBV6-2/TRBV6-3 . CASSYRAEAFF TGTGCCAGCAGTTACAGGGCGGAAGCTTTCTTT
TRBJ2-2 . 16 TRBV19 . CASSIVQIRNTGELFF TGTGCCAGTAGTATAGTGCAGATCAGGAACACCGGGGAGCTGTTTTTT
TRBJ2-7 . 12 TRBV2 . CAGGTEYYEQYF TGTGCCGGAGGGACGGAATACTACGAGCAGTACTTC
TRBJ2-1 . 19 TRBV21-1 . CASSKEWYRETGGHNEQFF TGTGCCAGCAGCAAAGAATGGTACCGGGAAACGGGGGGGCACAATGAGCAGTTCTTC
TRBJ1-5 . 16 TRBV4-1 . CASSQETGVGNQPQHF TGCGCCAGCAGCCAAGAAACGGGTGTGGGCAATCAGCCCCAGCATTTT
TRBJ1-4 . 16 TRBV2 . CASSGFGGPTNEKLFF TGTGCCAGCAGTGGTTTCGGGGGGCCCACTAATGAAAAACTGTTTTTT
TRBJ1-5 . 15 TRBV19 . CASSRDINSNQPQHF TGTGCCAGTAGCCGGGACATTAATAGCAATCAGCCCCAGCATTTT
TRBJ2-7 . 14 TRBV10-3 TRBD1 CAISPTGASYEQYF TGTGCCATCAGTCCGACAGGGGCCTCCTACGAGCAGTACTTC
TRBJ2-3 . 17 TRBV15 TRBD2 CATSRAMAGGGTDTQYF TGTGCCACCAGCAGGGCTATGGCGGGGGGTGGTACAGATACGCAGTATTTT
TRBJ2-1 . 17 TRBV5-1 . CASSSLGGPSSYNEQFF TGCGCCAGCAGCTCCCTGGGGGGGCCCAGCTCCTACAATGAGCAGTTCTTC
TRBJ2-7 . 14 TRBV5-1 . CASSWDVGVYEQYF TGCGCCAGCAGCTGGGACGTGGGAGTCTACGAGCAGTACTTC
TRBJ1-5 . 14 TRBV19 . CAIGPSGLGQPQHF TGTGCCATAGGCCCCTCGGGTCTGGGTCAGCCCCAGCATTTT
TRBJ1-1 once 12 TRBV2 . CASCPMNTEAFF TGTGCCAGTTGTCCGATGAACACTGAAGCTTTCTTT
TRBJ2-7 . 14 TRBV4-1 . CASSQAGAAYEQYF TGCGCCAGCAGCCAAGCGGGGGCCGCCTACGAGCAGTACTTC
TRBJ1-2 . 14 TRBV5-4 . CASSERQANYGYTF TGTGCCAGCAGCGAACGACAGGCAAACTATGGCTACACCTTC
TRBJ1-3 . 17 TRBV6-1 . CASSEFMVAGTGNTIYF TGTGCCAGCAGTGAGTTTATGGTGGCCGGAACTGGAAACACCATATATTTT
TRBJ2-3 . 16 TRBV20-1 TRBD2 CSASGASGGPTDTQYF TGCAGTGCTAGTGGGGCTAGCGGGGGGCCAACGGATACGCAGTATTTT
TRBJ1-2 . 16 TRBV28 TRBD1 CASSQPPGQGANGYTF TGTGCCAGCAGTCAACCCCCGGGACAGGGGGCGAATGGCTACACCTTC
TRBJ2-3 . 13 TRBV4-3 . CASSQVREDTQYF TGCGCCAGCAGCCAAGTCCGGGAGGATACGCAGTATTTT
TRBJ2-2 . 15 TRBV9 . CASSVAMGLAGELFF TGTGCCAGCAGCGTAGCTATGGGGCTGGCCGGGGAGCTGTTTTTT
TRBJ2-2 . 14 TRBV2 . CASIPDANTGELFF TGTGCCAGCATCCCTGACGCCAACACCGGGGAGCTGTTTTTT
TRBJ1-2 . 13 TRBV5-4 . CASSLYRNYGYTF TGTGCCAGCAGCTTGTACAGGAACTATGGCTACACCTTC
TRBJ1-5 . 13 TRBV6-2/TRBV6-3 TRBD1 CASSYPRGQPQHF TGTGCCAGCAGTTACCCCAGGGGGCAGCCCCAGCATTTT
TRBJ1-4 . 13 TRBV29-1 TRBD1 CSALGGANEKLFF TGCAGCGCCTTAGGGGGCGCGAATGAAAAACTGTTTTTT
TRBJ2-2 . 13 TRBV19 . CASSSRPEGELFF TGTGCCAGTAGTTCGCGTCCGGAAGGGGAGCTGTTTTTT